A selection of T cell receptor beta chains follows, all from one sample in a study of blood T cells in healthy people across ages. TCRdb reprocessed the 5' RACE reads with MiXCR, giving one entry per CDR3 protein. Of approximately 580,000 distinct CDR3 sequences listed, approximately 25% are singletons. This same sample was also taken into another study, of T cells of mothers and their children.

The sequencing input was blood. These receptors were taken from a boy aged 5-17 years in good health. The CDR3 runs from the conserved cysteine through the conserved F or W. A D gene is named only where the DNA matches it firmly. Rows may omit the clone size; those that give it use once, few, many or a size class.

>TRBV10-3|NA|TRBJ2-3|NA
CAIRPPAADTQYF
TGTGCCATCAGACCACCCGCGGCAGATACGCAGTATTTT
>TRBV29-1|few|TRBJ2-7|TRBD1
CSVESPGGSYEQYF
TGCAGCGTTGAAAGTCCAGGGGGCTCCTACGAGCAGTACTTC
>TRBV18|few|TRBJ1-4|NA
CASPREEYEKLFF
TGTGCCAGCCCACGGGAGGAATATGAAAAACTGTTTTTT
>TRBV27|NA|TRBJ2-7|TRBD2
CASSLPRAREGKMSYEQYF
TGTGCCAGCAGTCTCCCCCGGGCCCGGGAGGGGAAAATGTCCTACGAGCAGTACTTC
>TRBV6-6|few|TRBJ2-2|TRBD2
CASGLAGGTGELFF
TGTGCCAGCGGTCTAGCGGGGGGCACCGGGGAGCTGTTTTTT
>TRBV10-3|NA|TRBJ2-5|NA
CAISEEPGETQYF
TGTGCCATCAGTGAGGAACCGGGGGAGACCCAGTACTTC
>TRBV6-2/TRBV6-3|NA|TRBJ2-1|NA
CASSYSLGRAVEDEQFF
TGTGCCAGCAGTTACTCCCTCGGCAGGGCCGTAGAGGATGAGCAGTTCTTC
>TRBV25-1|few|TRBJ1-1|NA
CASSESSEAFF
TGTGCCAGCAGTGAATCGAGTGAAGCTTTCTTT
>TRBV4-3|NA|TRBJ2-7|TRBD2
CASSQEAGAPYEQYF
TGCGCCAGCAGCCAAGAAGCGGGAGCCCCCTACGAGCAGTACTTC
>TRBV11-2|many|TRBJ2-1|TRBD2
CASSWGTSGEAYNEQFF
TGTGCCAGCAGCTGGGGGACTAGCGGGGAGGCATACAATGAGCAGTTCTTC
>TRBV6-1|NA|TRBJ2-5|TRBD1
CASSTTGGAETQYF
TGTGCCAGCAGTACGACAGGGGGCGCGGAGACCCAGTACTTC
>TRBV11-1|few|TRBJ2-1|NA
CASSSPGGLVGQVVSYNEQFF
TGCGCCAGCAGCTCGCCCGGGGGACTAGTAGGACAGGTGGTCTCCTACAATGAGCAGTTCTTC
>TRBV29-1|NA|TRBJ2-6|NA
CSAQSPGANDLTF
TGCAGCGCCCAGTCTCCTGGAGCCAACGACCTGACTTTC
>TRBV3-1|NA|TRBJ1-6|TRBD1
CASSLQRDSFSSPLHF
TGTGCCAGCAGCCTCCAACGGGACAGTTTTTCTTCACCCCTCCACTTT